The 19 T cell receptor beta chains in this list originate from one sample, sequenced in a study of T cells after somatic rescue of genetic block. This table comes from immunoSEQ multiplex PCR, and its TCRdb copy is limited to in-frame clones, with some not included. The table shows 88,000 or so clones, with more than 80% occurring only once. Sequencing input: peripheral blood mononuclear cells (PBMCs). These receptors were collected from a woman between 18 and 29 years old.

The chain recombines TRBV27 with TRBJ1-4; D not resolved. V was pared by 5 bases and J by 5 bases, with 15 bases between. The length of the CDR3 is 15 residues. Germline-derived CDR1 and CDR2 are MNHEY and SMNVEV (reference sequence). The CDR3 here is CASSPTDPLNEKLFF. The CDR3 coding sequence is TGTGCCAGCAGTCCCACGGATCCTCTAAATGAAAAACTGTTTTTT.

V gene TRBV30 combines with J gene TRBJ1-4, with TRBD1 matching over 8 bases. V shed 5 bases, J shed 8 bases, and the junction held 7 bases outside the gene matches. Germline V lookup: CDR1 GTSNPN, CDR2 SVGIG (reference sequence). CDR3 size: 13 residues. CDR3 in amino acids: CAWEGTGREKLFF. The DNA for the CDR3 is TGTGCCTGGGAGGGGACAGGAAGAGAAAAACTGTTTTTT. Full variable domain (outside the CDR3, taken from reference TRBV30 and TRBJ1-4): SQTIHQWPATLVQPVGSPLSLECTVEGTSNPNLYWYRQAAGRGLQLLFYSVGIGQISSEVPQNLSASRPQDRQFILSSKKLLLSDSGFYLCAWEGTGREKLFFGSGTQLSVL.

This chain links TRBV5-1 with TRBJ1-1; D is unclear. Trimming cost V 2 bases and J 0 bases, with 5 bases left between them. This CDR3 has 13 amino acids. Germline values: CDR1 SGHRS, CDR2 YFSETQ. CDR3: CASSFTVNTEAFF. The CDR3 DNA sequence: TGCGCCAGCAGCTTTACAGTGAACACTGAAGCTTTCTTT.

The V call is TRBV7-8, the J call TRBJ1-1; TRBD1 aligns across 9 bases. CDR1 SGHVS and CDR2 FQNEAQ come from the germline V gene. This CDR3 is 16 amino acids long. Trimming took 11 bases from V and 5 from J; bases not matched to a gene: 18. The CDR3 sequence is CAGLDRGALYGTEAFF. CDR3 bases: TGTGCCGGACTAGACAGGGGGGCGCTTTATGGAACTGAAGCTTTCTTT.

This clone was seen a single time. This rearrangement joins TRBV19 to TRBJ1-5, with 8 positions matching TRBD1. Trimming removed 0 bases from V and 6 bases from J; junction bases left unmatched: 13. CDR3 length: 18 residues. The V gene's germline CDR1 is LNHDA and CDR2 SQIVND (reference sequence). The CDR3 DNA follows: TGTGCCAGTAGTATAGATCTAGGGCAGGGGGCGCGTCTTCAGCCCCAGCATTTT. Its protein product is CASSIDLGQGARLQPQHF.

The chain is built from TRBV4-1 and TRBJ1-1; 8 bases align to TRBD1. The CDR3 is made up of 13 amino acids. J lost 4 bases, V lost 6 bases, and 4 bases had no gene match. Germline V CDR1 and CDR2: MGHRA, YSYEKL. CDR3 DNA: TGCGCCAGCAGGCGACAGGGGAGCACTGAAGCTTTCTTT. Translation gives CASRRQGSTEAFF.

The chain combines TRBV5-6 with TRBJ2-1; no definite D call. Trimming took off 3 bases at V and 10 bases at J, with 8 bases between the two ends. This CDR3 is 11 amino acids long. CDR1 SGHDT and CDR2 YYEEEE come from the germline V gene. Written as DNA, the CDR3 is TGTGCCAGCAGCTCGGAACGCGAGCAGTTCTTC. This gives the protein CASSSEREQFF.

This rearrangement joins TRBV10-2 to TRBJ2-2; 10 bases map to TRBD2. The V gene's germline CDR1 is WSHSY and CDR2 SAAADI. Trimming cost V 4 bases and J 11 bases; bases outside gene matches: 7. The CDR3 consists of 14 residues. Here the CDR3 DNA reads TGCGCCAGCAGTGCGCTAGCGGGAGCGGCCGAGCTGTTTTTT. This gives the protein CASSALAGAAELFF.

The genes are TRBV5-1 and TRBJ2-7; D not certain. The germline CDR1 and CDR2 sequences are SGHRS and YFSETQ. V gave up 0 bases and J gave up 2 bases, with 9 bases separating them. The CDR3 length is 14 residues. This CDR3 reads CASSLAASAYEQYF. In DNA, the CDR3 is TGCGCCAGCAGCTTGGCCGCGTCTGCCTACGAGCAGTACTTC.

V usage is TRBV7-8 and J usage is TRBJ2-5; TRBD2 agrees at 10 bases. Germline CDR1 is SGHVS and CDR2 is FQNEAQ. The J segment lost 3 bases and the V segment lost 5 bases, leaving 3 bases of the junction unmatched. This CDR3 has 14 amino acids. The CDR3 nucleotides are TGTGCCAGCAGCGGAGGACTAGCGGAAGAGACCCAGTACTTC. Residues: CASSGGLAEETQYF.

This clone was seen a few times. The rearrangement links TRBV20-1 to TRBJ2-2; D is perhaps TRBD2 (6 bases). CDR1 and CDR2 from the germline V gene are DFQATT and SNEGSKA (reference sequence). The CDR3 is made up of 11 amino acids. Trimming removed 0 bases from V and 13 bases from J, with 9 bases in between. In nucleotides, the CDR3 is TGCAGTGCTAGAGAGCGGGGAGGGCTGTTTTTT. Its translation is CSARERGGLFF.

V usage is TRBV29-1 and J usage is TRBJ1-2, with a weak D call TRBD1 (5 bases). This CDR3 has 14 amino acids. In germline, CDR1 is SQVTM, CDR2 ANQGSEA. The V end was cut by 1 base, the J end by 4 bases, with 13 bases between. The chain's CDR3 is CSVEGIQAVYGYTF. The CDR3 nucleotides are TGCAGCGTTGAAGGTATACAGGCTGTCTATGGCTACACCTTC.

V usage is TRBV4-1 and J usage is TRBJ2-7, with D possibly matching TRBD1 (5 bases). Germline CDR1 is MGHRA and CDR2 is YSYEKL. This CDR3 is built from 15 residues. Trimming cost V 0 bases and J 5 bases, with 14 bases left between them. The CDR3 DNA follows: TGCGCCAGCAGCCAAGAACGGACACCCAGGGACGAGCAGTACTTC. Translated, it gives CASSQERTPRDEQYF.

The chain couples TRBV18 to TRBJ1-4; TRBD1 aligns across 8 bases. CDR3 length: 15 residues. From germline, CDR1 is KGHSH and CDR2 LQKENI. V gave up 4 bases and J gave up 2 bases; unmatched junction bases: 3. CDR3 in DNA: TGTGCCAGCTCACGGACAGGGCGTACTAATGAAAAACTGTTTTTT. Residues: CASSRTGRTNEKLFF.

V gene TRBV9 combines with J gene TRBJ1-1; no definite D call. The CDR3 is made up of 14 amino acids. V shed 3 bases and J shed 3 bases, with 12 bases lying between them. Germline CDR1 and CDR2: SGDLS and YYNGEE. The CDR3 is CASSAPGPYTEAFF. The CDR3 nucleotides read TGTGCCAGCAGCGCCCCCGGTCCCTACACTGAAGCTTTCTTT.

This sequence joins TRBV23-1 and TRBJ2-7; maybe TRBD2 (6 bases). TRBV23-1 is recorded as an ORF, its role being uncertain. CDR3 length: 13 residues. The V end lost 4 bases, the J end lost 6 bases, and 13 bases lay between the germline ends. This CDR3 is CASSRAGTSEQYF. Written as DNA, the CDR3 is TGCGCCAGCAGTCGGGCGGGAACCTCCGAGCAGTACTTC.

As DNA, the CDR3 is TGTGCCAGCAGCCGTGACAGGGGGTCTGGAAACACCATATATTTT. Residues: CASSRDRGSGNTIYF. The J gene is TRBJ1-3, the V gene TRBV14; 9 bases agree with TRBD1. The CDR3 extends over 15 amino acids. Germline CDR1 reads SGHDN; CDR2 reads FVKESK. V shed 4 bases and J 1 base; nucleotides not matched to a gene: 2.

A remark on this clone: Within the sample, other DNA sequences also encode this same CDR3. The J gene is TRBJ2-3, the V gene TRBV5-1; D is perhaps TRBD1 (5 bases). Germline assignment: CDR1 SGHRS and CDR2 YFSETQ. V lost 7 bases and J lost 3, with 18 bases in between. The CDR3 length is 15 residues. The DNA of the CDR3 is TGCGCCAGCTGCCTAGGACACCTCAGGACAGATACGCAGTATTTT. Its translation: CASCLGHLRTDTQYF.

This chain's CDR3 is CASSKPWRSSYNEQFF. DNA for the CDR3: TGTGCCAGTAGCAAACCGTGGAGGTCTTCCTACAATGAGCAGTTCTTC. V is TRBV19 and J is TRBJ2-1; possible D gene TRBD2, 5 bases. Per germline, CDR1 LNHDA and CDR2 SQIVND (reference sequence). CDR3 size: 16 residues. V was shortened by 6 bases and J by 1 base, with 16 bases between the two germline ends.